These 18 T cell receptor beta chains were all obtained from the same sample, sequenced in a study of shared clonotypes between healthy human individuals. Profiled with immunoSEQ multiplex PCR; TCRdb holds only in-frame clones, not every one. In the table there are roughly 720,000 clones, 90% of which are singletons. The sequenced sample was memory CD8+ T cells from PBMCs. Subset defined: CD45RO+ cells pooled with CCR7-negative TemRA cells. The receptors here all came from a man aged 18 to 29 in good health. Some clones in this sample may be carry-over from other donors' samples.

The J gene is TRBJ1-1, the V gene TRBV6-5, with 7 bases lining up with TRBD1. Germline V gene sequence: CDR1 MNHEY, CDR2 SVGAGI. The CDR3 spans 13 residues. The V segment lost 6 bases and the J segment 3 bases; nucleotides outside the gene matches: 4. The CDR3 bases are TGTGCCAGCAGCCCTGACAGGGACACTGAAGCTTTCTTT. Residues: CASSPDRDTEAFF.

This chain connects TRBV7-9 to TRBJ2-7; 11 nucleotides line up with TRBD2. The CDR3 covers 18 residues. CDR1 is SEHNR, CDR2 FQNEAQ, per germline (reference sequence). The V and J ends lost 0 bases and 3 bases, in that order; junction bases with no gene match: 10. CDR3 amino acids: CASSLAILAGVRGYEQYF. Here the CDR3 DNA reads TGTGCCAGCAGCTTAGCGATACTAGCGGGAGTCCGGGGCTACGAGCAGTACTTC.

V and J are TRBV7-9 and TRBJ1-4, with 8 bases aligning to TRBD1. Per germline, CDR1 SEHNR and CDR2 FQNEAQ (reference sequence). The V and J ends lost 5 bases and 0 bases, in that order; junction bases with no gene match: 11. This CDR3 contains 18 residues. The DNA for the CDR3 is TGTGCCAGCAGCCAAGTCAAGGGACAGGCTGCAACTAATGAAAAACTGTTTTTT. Translating gives CASSQVKGQAATNEKLFF.

This clone came up a few times. J is TRBJ1-1 and V is TRBV19, with unresolved D. V lost 8 bases and J lost 3, with 22 bases in between. The CDR3 has 16 residues. Germline V gene data show CDR1 as LNHDA and CDR2 as SQIVND (reference sequence). As DNA, the CDR3 is TGTGCCAGTCATCCTGGGTGGGTGGCGGACTACACTGAAGCTTTCTTT. Its translation: CASHPGWVADYTEAFF.

The chain joins TRBV7-8 to TRBJ2-2, with a weak D call TRBD1 (6 bases). From germline, CDR1 is SGHVS and CDR2 FQNEAQ. Trimming left V 2 bases short and J 5 bases short, with 9 bases between. This CDR3 has 14 residues. The CDR3 is CASSLLGATGELFF. The CDR3 DNA reads TGTGCCAGCAGCTTACTGGGGGCGACCGGGGAGCTGTTTTTT.

The chain carries TRBV9 and TRBJ1-2; a weak D match, TRBD1 (5 bases). Germline V gene lookup returns CDR1 SGDLS and CDR2 YYNGEE. The CDR3 loop spans 14 amino acids. Deletions cut 0 bases from V and 5 bases from J, with 11 bases between. The CDR3, as DNA: TGTGCCAGCAGCGTAGTAGGGACTCCTTATGGCTACACCTTC. Translating it yields CASSVVGTPYGYTF.

The V gene is TRBV27, the J gene TRBJ1-4; D is unclear. The CDR3 loop spans 15 amino acids. V was clipped by 4 bases and J by 2 bases, with 11 bases between them. Germline loops: CDR1 MNHEY, CDR2 SMNVEV (reference sequence). This chain's CDR3 is CASSSGPATNEKLFF. The CDR3 nucleotides are TGTGCCAGCAGTTCCGGACCGGCGACTAATGAAAAACTGTTTTTT.

The rearrangement uses TRBV6-5 and TRBJ1-2; maybe TRBD1 (5 bases). Germline values: CDR1 MNHEY, CDR2 SVGAGI. The V gene lost 5 bases and the J gene lost 10 bases, with 11 bases spanning the gap. This CDR3 is 11 amino acids long. The CDR3 DNA reads as TGTGCCAGCAGTAACAGGACATTCTACACCTTC. It codes for CASSNRTFYTF.

About this clone itself: A read error may produce the germline difference seen at one junction end. The rearrangement links TRBV27 to TRBJ2-7, with TRBD1 identical over 8 bases. In germline, CDR1 is MNHEY, CDR2 SMNVEV (reference sequence). The CDR3 has 11 residues. The CDR3 loop reads CASSDSRDRPF. Here the CDR3 DNA reads TGTGCCAGCAGTGACTCTCGGGACAGGCCCTTC.

This chain uses TRBV7-9 with TRBJ1-4; perhaps TRBD1 as D (5 bases). The CDR3 consists of 18 residues. Trimming removed 5 bases at V and 4 bases at J, with 23 bases between. In germline, CDR1 is SEHNR, CDR2 FQNEAQ (reference sequence). CDR3 DNA: TGTGCCAGCAGCAACACCGGGACCCTACGACGCGATAATGAAAAACTGTTTTTT. Amino acid sequence: CASSNTGTLRRDNEKLFF.

The CDR3 sequence is CASSSGTTDTQYF. The DNA of the CDR3 is TGTGCCAGCAGTTCCGGGACCACAGATACGCAGTATTTT. The chain carries TRBV11-3 and TRBJ2-3; D is tentatively TRBD1 or TRBD2 (5 bases each). The CDR3 sequence is 13 residues long. Trimming stripped 6 bases from V and 2 bases from J, with 9 bases between. The germline gives CDR1 SGHNT, CDR2 YENEEA.

The J gene is TRBJ2-1, the V gene TRBV9; 12 nucleotides align to TRBD2. The CDR3 is made up of 15 amino acids. V was clipped by 3 bases and J by 9 bases; unmatched bases: 7. Germline V gene sequence: CDR1 SGDLS, CDR2 YYNGEE. The CDR3 loop is CASSDRLAGVSEQFF. The CDR3 region has the DNA TGTGCCAGCAGCGATCGACTAGCGGGAGTCAGTGAGCAGTTCTTC.

This clone was detected a few times. This chain uses TRBV28 with TRBJ2-2; D is uncertain. Germline V lookup: CDR1 MDHEN, CDR2 SYDVKM. Between the trimmed V and J ends, which lost 5 bases and 8 bases, there was a span of 6 bases. The CDR3 runs to 11 residues. CDR3 protein: CASSVSGELFF. The CDR3 DNA sequence: TGTGCCAGCAGTGTATCGGGGGAGCTGTTTTTT.

This CDR3 reads CASSTRDTAFPYGYTF. CDR3 nucleotide sequence: TGTGCCAGCAGTACCCGGGACACCGCCTTTCCCTATGGCTACACCTTC. The V call is TRBV27, the J call TRBJ1-2; D possibly corresponds to TRBD1 (6 bases). V lost 5 bases to trimming and J lost 4 bases, with 20 bases between them. CDR3 length: 16 residues. Germline V gene sequence: CDR1 MNHEY, CDR2 SMNVEV (reference sequence).

This chain uses TRBV19 with TRBJ1-3; no definite D call. Germline values: CDR1 LNHDA, CDR2 SQIVND (reference sequence). V lost 5 bases and J 0 bases, leaving 14 bases between the germline ends. This CDR3 region has 16 residues. This chain's CDR3 is CASSWVGSYSGNTIYF. CDR3 DNA: TGTGCCAGTAGTTGGGTTGGCAGCTACTCTGGAAACACCATATATTTT. Complete variable domain (other parts from reference TRBV19 and TRBJ1-3): DGGITQSPKYLFRKEGQNVTLSCEQNLNHDAMYWYRQDPGQGLRLIYYSQIVNDFQKGDIAEGYSVSREKKESFPLTVTSAQKNPTAFYLCASSWVGSYSGNTIYFGEGSWLTVV.

The V and J genes are TRBV6-1 and TRBJ2-3; a weak D match, TRBD2 (7 bases). The V gene's germline CDR1 is MNHNS and CDR2 SASEGT. This CDR3 is built from 15 residues. The V gene lost 7 bases and the J gene lost 3 bases, with 17 bases spanning the gap. CDR3 amino acids: CASKGGRARTDTQYF. CDR3 bases: TGTGCCAGCAAGGGGGGGAGGGCCAGGACAGATACGCAGTATTTT.

V is TRBV6-5 and J is TRBJ2-7, with D hard to call. The CDR3 contains 16 residues. CDR1 MNHEY and CDR2 SVGAGI come from the germline V gene. The V gene lost 0 bases and the J gene lost 0 bases, with 12 bases spanning the gap. The CDR3 DNA is TGTGCCAGCAGTTACTCGCGAGGCGAAGTCTCCTACGAGCAGTACTTC. It yields the protein CASSYSRGEVSYEQYF.

V usage is TRBV6-5 and J usage is TRBJ1-6; TRBD1 aligns across 7 bases. Germline CDR1 and CDR2: MNHEY and SVGAGI. Losses at the gene ends were 8 bases for V and 7 bases for J; bases not matched to a gene: 8. The CDR3 totals 14 residues. The CDR3 protein is CASHTGAPNSPLHF. As DNA, the CDR3 is TGTGCCAGCCATACAGGGGCACCCAATTCACCCCTCCACTTT.